This T cell receptor (beta chain) stems from a study of cytomegalovirus exposure and HLA in healthy donors. Whole-study results and caveats: An analysis was carried out at a later point. It showed that HLA-associated TCR beta chains were more clonally expanded than equally common non-associated chains. The study designated 150 or so TCR beta chains cytomegalovirus-associated. A later analysis reportedly found that, within productive TCRs, an Asian-associated ancestry cluster had fewer N-insertions than the mean observed across the approximately 700 donors.

Vbeta (60) and Jbeta (13) primers were used in the PCR. Method: immunoSEQ multiplex PCR; TCRdb's copy keeps in-frame clones and lacks some. The sample has about 69,000 clones, about 74% seen once. Germline V CDR1 and CDR2: GTSNPN, SVGIG (reference sequence). The CDR3 is 15 residues long. Losses at the gene ends were 4 bases for V and 0 bases for J; bases not matched to a gene: 5. As regards this clone: Its antigen is still unknown.

The chain uses TRBV30 and TRBJ2-2; 7 bases line up with TRBD1. Input material: PBMCs. This clonotype was obtained from a woman younger than 45 in good health and CMV-seropositive. The CDR3 region has the DNA TGTGCCTGGAAGATAGGGGGCGCGAACACCGGGGAGCTGTTTTTT. Its protein product is CAWKIGGANTGELFF.